This TCR beta chain emerged from a study of blood T cell repertoires in COVID-19. This table comes from immunoSEQ multiplex PCR, and its TCRdb copy is limited to in-frame clones, with some not included. The table records roughly 40,000 clones, 90% of them present only once. The receptor's source is a man aged 45 to 65 with active COVID-19. The source material was peripheral blood.

The CDR3 region has the DNA TGTGCCTGGAGTGTACTCATGGGGCTCCCTGCAACTAATGAAAAACTGTTTTTT. This gives the protein CAWSVLMGLPATNEKLFF. The rearrangement links TRBV30 to TRBJ1-4; D perhaps matches TRBD1 (5 bases). Per the germline V gene, CDR1 is GTSNPN and CDR2 is SVGIG (reference sequence). The CDR3 spans 18 residues. V was cut by 0 bases and J by 0 bases, with 17 bases left in between. Drawing the rest from reference TRBV30 and TRBJ1-4, the complete variable domain is SQTIHQWPATLVQPVGSPLSLECTVEGTSNPNLYWYRQAAGRGLQLLFYSVGIGQISSEVPQNLSASRPQDRQFILSSKKLLLSDSGFYLCAWSVLMGLPATNEKLFFGSGTQLSVL.